This entry features one T cell receptor (beta chain) sequence. Its antigen is unknown. The sample holds no much larger clone one base away, and base qualities are not on file. These data come from a study of blood T cell repertoires in COVID-19 (dated by TCRdb to about 2020). General notes on the study: Samples covering the acute and convalescent phases of COVID-19 were provided by collaborators in the United States, Italy and Spain. Sample metadata almost always included a de-identified subject ID, COVID-19 status, age in years and sex. The samples were drawn from two sources: the first 160 participants of the ongoing ImmuneRACE study, and 1,000 to 1,500 subjects contributed by 6 global collaborators. The repertoires were made available in a free public database intended to serve as a resource for research on the immune response to SARS-CoV-2. Subjects who had been exposed to COVID-19, were actively infected with it, or had recovered from it provided the deeply sampled blood TCRbeta repertoires that made up the dataset. Where HLA class I and class II types were available, the types were taken from metadata supplied by the sample provider, not from assay-based typing. The prospective study material was composed of cDNA or gDNA derived from T cells, B-cell-depleted T cells, or PBMCs.

Findings and caveats that apply to the study as a whole: The quantity of clinical and demographic metadata differed by source and by participant and was supplied without curation.

In the prospective study, participants were about 18 to 95 years old, resided in 24 geographic areas of the United States, and were enrolled through a virtual design. In the prospective study, cohorts were assigned on the basis of participant-reported clinical history obtained from a screening survey and a study questionnaire. For ImmuneRACE Cohort 3, a participant was defined as recovered based on two consecutive negative NP/OP PCR tests, clearance by a healthcare professional, or resolution of symptoms. Mobile phlebotomists in the prospective study collected whole blood, serum and a nasopharyngeal or oropharyngeal swab from every participant. Prospective study participants could optionally give additional blood draws and questionnaires over an approximately two-month period. Before DNA extraction, blood samples from the prospective study were shipped at room temperature or frozen. The immunoSEQ Assay, a bias-controlled multiplex PCR, was used to amplify TCRbeta CDR3 regions from genomic DNA. Turning to the authors' computational methods: Within the assay, amplification of reference gene primers was used to estimate how many nucleated cells each sample contained. To quantify the absolute abundance of each unique TCRbeta CDR3 rearrangement, sequence reads were collapsed and filtered. For each sample, productive Simpson clonality was calculated as the square root of Simpson's diversity index over productive rearrangements. TCRdb carries this immuneACCESS record with in-frame sequences only. Its versions omit some clonotypes, under half of them owing to an unresolved V gene in the studies checked, with the rest unexplained. Clone size and the V and J calls come from that table; the DNA yielded D and trimming. The sample table contains 200,000 to 250,000 clones; only one count was recorded for 84% of them. The ten largest clones capture 6.8% of the sample.

The CDR3 spans 15 residues, from the cysteine through the phenylalanine. The sequence is cut down to CDR3 DNA, 45 bases in frame from base 1. Trimming accounts for 1 base at V and 1 base at J, while the number of junction bases matched to no gene is 3. The germline V gene (reference sequence) provides CDR1 PRHDT and CDR2 FYEKMQ. The sample was PBMCs or T cells enriched from blood (not recorded which). The chain is assembled from TRBV13 and TRBJ1-1; 7 central bases correspond to TRBD1. The clonotype comes from a middle-aged woman who had recovered from COVID-19. The CDR3: CASSLDRGQNTEAFF. Read as DNA, the sequence is TGTGCCAGCAGCTTAGACAGGGGACAGAACACTGAAGCTTTCTTT.